The clone carrying this T cell receptor beta chain was counted a single time. Its matching antigen is unknown. This table comes from immunoSEQ multiplex PCR, and its TCRdb copy is limited to in-frame clones, with some not included. The sample includes around 88,000 clones, approximately 90% seen only once; the top ten take 6.5% to 8.5%. This record comes from a study of graft-versus-host responses after intestinal transplantation. Turning to the study itself: The recipients all started with anti-thymocyte globulin induction and then took tacrolimus and steroids for around 3 years. Regarding the study as a whole: Within the allografts of patients who had graft-donor T cell macrochimerism, graft-versus-host to host-versus-graft clonal ratios were high. Early post-transplant HvG declines were associated with peak circulating GvH clone levels. Among recipient marrow samples, GvH clones were found; some appeared first in ileum or blood.

This specimen consisted of unstimulated CD8+ T cells sorted from spleen or lymph node cells, obtained before transplant. This clonotype originated in a human donor who was the organ donor for an intestinal transplant.

The chain's CDR3 is CASSERRSNEKLFF. The CDR3 DNA is TGTGCCAGCAGTGAACGCCGGAGTAATGAAAAACTGTTTTTT. The V call is TRBV25-1, the J call TRBJ1-4; D ambiguous. Germline loops: CDR1 MGHDK, CDR2 SYGVNS. The length of the CDR3 is 14 residues. Trimming took off 2 bases at V and 4 bases at J, with 8 bases between the two ends.